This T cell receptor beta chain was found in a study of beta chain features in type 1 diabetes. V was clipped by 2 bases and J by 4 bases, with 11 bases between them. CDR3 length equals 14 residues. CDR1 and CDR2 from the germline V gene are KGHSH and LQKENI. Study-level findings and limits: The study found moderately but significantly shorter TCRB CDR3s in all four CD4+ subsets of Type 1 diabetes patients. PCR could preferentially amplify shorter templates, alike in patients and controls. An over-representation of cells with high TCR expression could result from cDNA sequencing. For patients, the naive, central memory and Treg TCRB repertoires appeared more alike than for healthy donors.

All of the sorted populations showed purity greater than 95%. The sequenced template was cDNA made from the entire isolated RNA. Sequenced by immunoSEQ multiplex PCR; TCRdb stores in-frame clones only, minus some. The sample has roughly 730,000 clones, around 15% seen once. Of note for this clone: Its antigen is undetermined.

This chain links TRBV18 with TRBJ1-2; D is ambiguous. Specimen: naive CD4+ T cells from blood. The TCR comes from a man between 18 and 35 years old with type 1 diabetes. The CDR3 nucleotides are TGTGCCAGCTCACCAGGTCCGGACTTCTATGGCTACACCTTC. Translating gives CASSPGPDFYGYTF.